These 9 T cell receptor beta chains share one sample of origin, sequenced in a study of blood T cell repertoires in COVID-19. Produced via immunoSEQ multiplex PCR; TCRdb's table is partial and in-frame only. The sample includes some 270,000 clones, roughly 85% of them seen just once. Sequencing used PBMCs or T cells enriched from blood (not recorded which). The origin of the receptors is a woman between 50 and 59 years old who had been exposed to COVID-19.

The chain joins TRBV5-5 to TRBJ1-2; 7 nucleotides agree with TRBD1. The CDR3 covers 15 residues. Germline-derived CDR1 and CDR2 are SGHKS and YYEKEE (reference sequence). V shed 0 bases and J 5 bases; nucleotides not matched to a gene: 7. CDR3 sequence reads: CASSLVPGTEYGYTF. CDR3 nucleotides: TGTGCCAGCAGCTTGGTTCCCGGGACAGAATATGGCTACACCTTC.

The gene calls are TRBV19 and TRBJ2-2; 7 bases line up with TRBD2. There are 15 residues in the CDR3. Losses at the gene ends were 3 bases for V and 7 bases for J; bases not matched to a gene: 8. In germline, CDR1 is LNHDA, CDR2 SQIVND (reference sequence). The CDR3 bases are TGTGCCAGTAGTATTGTCGGACTAGGCCTCGGGGAGCTGTTTTTT. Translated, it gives CASSIVGLGLGELFF.

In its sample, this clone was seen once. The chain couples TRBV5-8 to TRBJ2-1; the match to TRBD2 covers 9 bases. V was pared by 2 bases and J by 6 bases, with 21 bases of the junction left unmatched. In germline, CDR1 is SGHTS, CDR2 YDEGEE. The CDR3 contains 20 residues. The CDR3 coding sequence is TGTGCCAGCAGCTTTACCCCTGGACTAGCGCCAATCTGGTCAGGCAATGAGCAGTTCTTC. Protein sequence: CASSFTPGLAPIWSGNEQFF. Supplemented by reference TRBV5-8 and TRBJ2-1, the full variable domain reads EAGVTQSPTHLIKTRGQQATLRCSPISGHTSVYWYQQALGLGLQFLLWYDEGEERNRGNFPPRFSGRQFPNYSSELNVNALELEDSALYLCASSFTPGLAPIWSGNEQFFGPGTRLTVL.

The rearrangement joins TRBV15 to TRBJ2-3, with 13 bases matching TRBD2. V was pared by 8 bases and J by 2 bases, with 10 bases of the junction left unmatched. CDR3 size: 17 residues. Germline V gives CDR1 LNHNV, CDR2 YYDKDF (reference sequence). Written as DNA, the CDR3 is TGTGCCACCCAACTAGCGGGGGGGCGTCGGTTCACAGATACGCAGTATTTT. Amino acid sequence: CATQLAGGRRFTDTQYF. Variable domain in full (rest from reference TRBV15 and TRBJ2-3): DAMVIQNPRYQVTQFGKPVTLSCSQTLNHNVMYWYQQKSSQAPKLLFHYYDKDFNNEADTPDNFQSRRPNTSFCFLDIRSPGLGDTAMYLCATQLAGGRRFTDTQYFGPGTRLTVL.

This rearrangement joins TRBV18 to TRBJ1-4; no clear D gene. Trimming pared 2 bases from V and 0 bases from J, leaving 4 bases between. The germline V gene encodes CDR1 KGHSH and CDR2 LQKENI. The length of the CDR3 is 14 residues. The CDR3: CASSPTATNEKLFF. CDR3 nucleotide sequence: TGTGCCAGCTCACCAACAGCAACTAATGAAAAACTGTTTTTT.

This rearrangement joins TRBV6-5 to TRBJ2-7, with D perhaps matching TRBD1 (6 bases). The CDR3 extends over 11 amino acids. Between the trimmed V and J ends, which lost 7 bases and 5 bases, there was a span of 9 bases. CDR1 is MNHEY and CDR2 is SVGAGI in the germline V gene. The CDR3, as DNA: TGTGCCAGCAAGCAGGGGAACGAGCAGTACTTC. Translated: CASKQGNEQYF.

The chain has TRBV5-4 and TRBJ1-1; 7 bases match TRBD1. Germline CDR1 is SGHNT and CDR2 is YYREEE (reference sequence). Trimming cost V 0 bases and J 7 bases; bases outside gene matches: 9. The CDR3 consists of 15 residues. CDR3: CASSLVGRGIGEAFF. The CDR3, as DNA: TGTGCCAGCAGCTTGGTTGGCAGGGGGATTGGTGAAGCTTTCTTT.

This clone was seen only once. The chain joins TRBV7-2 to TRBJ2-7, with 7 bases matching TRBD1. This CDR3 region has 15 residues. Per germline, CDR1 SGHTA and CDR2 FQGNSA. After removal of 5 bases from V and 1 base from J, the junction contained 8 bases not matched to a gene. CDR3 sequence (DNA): TGTGCCAGCAGCCGCGCGCCGGGACAGTCCTACGAGCAGTACTTC. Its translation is CASSRAPGQSYEQYF.

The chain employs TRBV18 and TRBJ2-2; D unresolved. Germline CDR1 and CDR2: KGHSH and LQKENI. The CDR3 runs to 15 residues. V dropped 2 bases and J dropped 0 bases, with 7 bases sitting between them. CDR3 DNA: TGTGCCAGCTCACCAATTAACACGAACACCGGGGAGCTGTTTTTT. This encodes CASSPINTNTGELFF.